This TCR beta chain was sequenced for a study of identical twins. TCRdb fed the 5' RACE reads into MiXCR, producing one record per CDR3 protein. Altogether roughly 1,500,000 distinct CDR3 sequences are present, around 29% being singletons, with the ten largest covering 0.27%. Sequencing used cord blood. The source is a newborn girl in good health.

CDR3: CASSLGLAELMGELFF. The CDR3 region has the DNA TGCGCCAGCAGCTTGGGACTAGCGGAACTCATGGGGGAGCTGTTTTTT. The chain has TRBV5-1 and TRBJ2-2; 9 nucleotides agree with TRBD2. With 0 bases clipped from V and 8 bases from J, the junction kept 8 bases outside the gene matches. The germline V gene has CDR1 SGHRS and CDR2 YFSETQ. CDR3 length equals 16 residues.